These 24 T cell receptor beta chains were all obtained from the same sample, sequenced in a study of OX40 agonist ivuxolimab in advanced cancers. The protocol was immunoSEQ multiplex PCR, while the TCRdb copy is restricted to in-frame clones and leaves out a portion. The sample has 70,000 or so clones, roughly 87% seen once. Material: CD4+ or CD8+ T cells sorted from blood, obtained in a trial of the OX40 agonist ivuxolimab. All receptors come from an adult with an advanced solid tumor such as melanoma, head and neck, liver or kidney cancer.

CDR3 loop: CASITQRFTDTQYF. DNA for the CDR3: TGTGCCAGCATAACCCAGCGATTCACAGATACGCAGTATTTT. The rearrangement joins TRBV2 to TRBJ2-3; D is ambiguous. Trimming left V 7 bases short and J 2 bases short, with 13 bases between. The CDR3 consists of 14 residues. Germline values: CDR1 SNHLY, CDR2 FYNNEI. Full variable domain (outside the CDR3, taken from reference TRBV2 and TRBJ2-3): EPEVTQTPSHQVTQMGQEVILRCVPISNHLYFYWYRQILGQKVEFLVSFYNNEISEKSEIFDDQFSVERPDGSNFTLKIRSTKLEDSAMYFCASITQRFTDTQYFGPGTRLTVL.

The J gene is TRBJ2-6, the V gene TRBV4-2; no clear D. Germline V gene data show CDR1 as LGHNA and CDR2 as YNFKEQ. The CDR3 length is 17 residues. V lost 1 base and J lost 0, with 10 bases in between. The CDR3 here is CASSQVAGLSGANVLTF. For the CDR3, the DNA is TGTGCCAGCAGCCAAGTGGCAGGCCTCTCTGGGGCCAACGTCCTGACTTTC.

The rearrangement uses TRBV18 and TRBJ1-6; D is unclear. The CDR3 extends over 15 amino acids. V was clipped by 3 bases and J by 7 bases, with 13 bases between them. Germline V gene sequence: CDR1 KGHSH, CDR2 LQKENI. The CDR3, as DNA: TGTGCCAGCTCACCGGCCTACCAAGTAAATTCACCCCTCCACTTT. Translation gives CASSPAYQVNSPLHF.

The chain recombines TRBV28 with TRBJ2-3; the match to TRBD1 covers 9 bases. This CDR3 has 13 amino acids. CDR1 and CDR2 (germline): MDHEN, SYDVKM. The V segment lost 10 bases and the J segment 6 bases; nucleotides outside the gene matches: 8. CDR3 protein: CATVLQGADTQYF. The CDR3 nucleotides read TGTGCCACCGTACTACAGGGGGCCGATACGCAGTATTTT.

This clone appeared once. J is TRBJ1-1 and V is TRBV28; possibly TRBD1 for D (5 bases). The CDR3 loop spans 13 amino acids. The germline V gene has CDR1 MDHEN and CDR2 SYDVKM. V was trimmed by 7 bases and J by 4 bases, leaving 13 bases between them. The CDR3 loop is CASMAGFITEAFF. CDR3 DNA: TGTGCCAGCATGGCAGGGTTTATCACTGAAGCTTTCTTT. The full variable domain, rest sourced from reference TRBV28 and TRBJ1-1, is DVKVTQSSRYLVKRTGEKVFLECVQDMDHENMFWYRQDPGLGLRLIYFSYDVKMKEKGDIPEGYSVSREKKERFSLILESASTNQTSMYLCASMAGFITEAFFGQGTRLTVV.

This clone was observed a single time. The rearrangement joins TRBV9 to TRBJ2-1, with a tentative D call TRBD2 (6 bases). Germline V gene lookup returns CDR1 SGDLS and CDR2 YYNGEE. The CDR3 consists of 14 residues. V lost 0 bases to trimming and J lost 12 bases, with 16 bases between them. The CDR3 sequence is CASSVATAGLLQFF. In DNA, the CDR3 is TGTGCCAGCAGCGTAGCTACTGCAGGACTACTGCAGTTCTTC.

This clone came up once. This sequence joins TRBV5-1 and TRBJ2-1, with TRBD2 matching 10 bases. Trimming took 6 bases from V and 4 from J; bases not matched to a gene: 7. The CDR3 sequence is 15 residues long. CDR1 is SGHRS, CDR2 YFSETQ, per germline. Written as DNA, the CDR3 is TGCGCCAGCACCCCAACTAGCGGGGCATACAATGAGCAGTTCTTC. Amino acids: CASTPTSGAYNEQFF.

The J gene is TRBJ2-2, the V gene TRBV9; D is unclear. Trimming cost V 1 base and J 3 bases, with 7 bases left between them. The CDR3 spans 14 residues. Germline-derived CDR1 and CDR2 are SGDLS and YYNGEE. As DNA, the CDR3 is TGTGCCAGCAGCGTATACACGGACACCGGGGAGCTGTTTTTT. It specifies CASSVYTDTGELFF.

This sequence joins TRBV28 and TRBJ1-3; D perhaps matches TRBD1 (6 bases). Looked up from germline, CDR1 is MDHEN and CDR2 is SYDVKM. The CDR3 spans 18 residues. The V and J ends lost 6 bases and 0 bases respectively, with 21 bases between them. The CDR3 DNA is TGTGCCAGCAGCCCTCCCGCCCAACAGGGAAGCTCTGGAAACACCATATATTTT. Protein sequence: CASSPPAQQGSSGNTIYF.

This CDR3 is CASSNRGAGFSYEQYF. The DNA for the CDR3 is TGTGCCAGCAGCAATCGGGGCGCGGGGTTTTCGTACGAGCAGTACTTC. V and J are TRBV11-2 and TRBJ2-7, with TRBD2 as a possible D gene (6 bases). The CDR3 is made up of 16 amino acids. Germline V lookup: CDR1 SGHAT, CDR2 FQNNGV. V dropped 5 bases and J dropped 4 bases, with 21 bases sitting between them.

This clone was seen once. The rearrangement joins TRBV5-1 to TRBJ2-1; possibly TRBD2 for D (5 bases). This CDR3 is built from 16 residues. Trimming pared 4 bases from V and 2 bases from J, leaving 16 bases between. The germline V gene has CDR1 SGHRS and CDR2 YFSETQ. For the CDR3, the DNA is TGCGCCAGCAGCCTCTCATCGGGGAGTCCCTACAATGAGCAGTTCTTC. Amino acid sequence: CASSLSSGSPYNEQFF.

The chain combines TRBV5-4 with TRBJ2-5; D might be TRBD1 (5 bases). The CDR3 covers 13 residues. Germline-derived CDR1 and CDR2 are SGHNT and YYREEE (reference sequence). The V end was cut by 0 bases, the J end by 7 bases, with 10 bases between. This CDR3 reads CASSLEGLLTQYF. The CDR3 DNA reads TGTGCCAGCAGCTTGGAGGGGCTACTGACCCAGTACTTC.

The rearrangement links TRBV10-2 to TRBJ2-7; D is possibly TRBD2 (7 bases). The CDR3 sequence is 13 residues long. Trimming took off 4 bases at V and 2 bases at J, with 9 bases between the two ends. Looked up from germline, CDR1 is WSHSY and CDR2 is SAAADI. The CDR3 nucleotides read TGCGCCAGCAGTGGAGGGGGGGCCTACGAGCAGTACTTC. It specifies CASSGGGAYEQYF.

This clone showed up just once. The V and J genes are TRBV9 and TRBJ2-1; 12 bases line up with TRBD2. Per germline, CDR1 SGDLS and CDR2 YYNGEE. The J segment lost 8 bases and the V segment lost 5 bases, leaving 17 bases of the junction unmatched. The CDR3 sequence is 18 residues long. The CDR3 loop is CASSKSNPTSGSTHEQFF. Written as DNA, the CDR3 is TGTGCCAGCAGTAAAAGTAACCCGACTAGCGGGAGTACGCATGAGCAGTTCTTC.

This chain links TRBV18 with TRBJ2-7, with unresolved D. V lost 3 bases, J lost 3 bases, and 9 bases lay in between. Germline V gene sequence: CDR1 KGHSH, CDR2 LQKENI. There are 13 residues in the CDR3. The CDR3 DNA reads as TGTGCCAGCTCACCTCCGGACGGCTACGAGCAGTACTTC. It translates to CASSPPDGYEQYF.

V and J are TRBV27 and TRBJ1-5; D unclear. Trimming left V 2 bases short and J 6 bases short, with 11 bases between. The CDR3 has 14 residues. CDR1 is MNHEY and CDR2 is SMNVEV in the germline V gene (reference sequence). In DNA form, the CDR3 reads TGTGCCAGCAGTTTAGCCTCCCCGGGTCAGCCCCAGCATTTT. Protein product: CASSLASPGQPQHF.

The chain is built from TRBV5-1 and TRBJ2-7, with TRBD2 identical over 7 bases. The J segment lost 6 bases and the V segment lost 7 bases, leaving 13 bases of the junction unmatched. The CDR3 has 14 residues. In germline, CDR1 is SGHRS, CDR2 YFSETQ. The CDR3 DNA follows: TGCGCCAGCTCCCCCCCGGCTAGCGGATCCGAGCAGTACTTC. Amino acids: CASSPPASGSEQYF.

In this sample, this clone turned up once. This chain joins TRBV5-8 and TRBJ2-7; 9 positions match TRBD1. The V and J ends lost 4 bases and 3 bases, in that order; junction bases with no gene match: 8. The germline CDR1 and CDR2 sequences are SGHTS and YDEGEE. The CDR3 contains 15 residues. The CDR3 reads CASSPWTGVVYEQYF. CDR3 sequence (DNA): TGTGCCAGCAGCCCATGGACAGGGGTTGTCTACGAGCAGTACTTC.

The chain carries TRBV6-5 and TRBJ1-1; D possibly corresponds to TRBD1 (5 bases). The CDR3 runs 13 residues. The ends were cut back, 2 bases at V and 8 bases at J, with 12 bases in the middle. Germline V gives CDR1 MNHEY, CDR2 SVGAGI. DNA of the CDR3: TGTGCCAGCAGTTACCGACAGCCTCCAGAAGCTTTCTTT. Encoded protein: CASSYRQPPEAFF.

V is TRBV6-5 and J is TRBJ2-7; D tentatively reads TRBD1 or TRBD2 (5 bases each). CDR1 and CDR2 from the germline V gene are MNHEY and SVGAGI. V was pared by 6 bases and J by 9 bases, with 15 bases between. The CDR3 loop spans 12 amino acids. The chain's CDR3 is CASSSSRGGQYF. CDR3 DNA: TGTGCCAGCAGCTCTTCCCGGGGCGGGCAGTACTTC.

The rearrangement links TRBV5-1 to TRBJ2-1; 13 bases are a match to TRBD2. The ends lost 0 bases at V and 0 bases at J; junction bases unmatched: 3. Germline loops: CDR1 SGHRS, CDR2 YFSETQ. The CDR3 loop spans 18 amino acids. The CDR3 is CASSLALAGGSSYNEQFF. CDR3 DNA sequence: TGCGCCAGCAGCTTGGCACTAGCGGGAGGGAGCTCCTACAATGAGCAGTTCTTC.

This rearrangement joins TRBV28 to TRBJ2-7; D remains unclear. V was clipped by 6 bases and J by 4 bases, with 10 bases between them. The CDR3 is 12 residues long. From germline, CDR1 is MDHEN and CDR2 SYDVKM. CDR3 nucleotides: TGTGCCAGCAGCCCGAGAGGTTACGAGCAGTACTTC. It specifies CASSPRGYEQYF.

V usage is TRBV18 and J usage is TRBJ1-2; perhaps TRBD1 as D (5 bases). V lost 1 base and J 7 bases, leaving 16 bases between the germline ends. Germline V gene sequence: CDR1 KGHSH, CDR2 LQKENI. CDR3 length: 15 residues. The CDR3 is CASSPQGAGNGGYTF. The CDR3 nucleotides read TGTGCCAGCTCACCACAAGGGGCAGGGAACGGTGGCTACACCTTC.

The genes are TRBV18 and TRBJ1-3, with a possible D match to TRBD1 (6 bases). CDR1 is KGHSH and CDR2 is LQKENI in the germline V gene. Between the trimmed V and J ends, which lost 3 bases and 7 bases, there was a span of 19 bases. The CDR3 has 16 residues. Here the CDR3 DNA reads TGTGCCAGCTCACCTTTTGAGCAGGGGCAAGGGAACACCATATATTTT. It codes for CASSPFEQGQGNTIYF.